Presented here are 13 T cell receptor beta chains from one specimen sequenced in a study of early T cells in non-severe SARS-CoV-2 infection. Via MiXCR, TCRdb re-called the 5' RACE reads, giving one row per CDR3 protein. The sample has about 50,000 distinct CDR3 sequences, less than 10% seen once. Sequenced material: whole blood, taken at baseline. The receptors were sampled from an adult who was a healthcare worker with PCR-confirmed SARS-CoV-2 infection or an uninfected control (not recorded which).

This clonotype appeared many times. This rearrangement joins TRBV20-1 to TRBJ2-1; 13 positions match TRBD2. Germline CDR1 reads DFQATT; CDR2 reads SNEGSKA (reference sequence). The CDR3 is made up of 17 amino acids. J gave up 6 bases and V 3 bases, and 11 bases lay outside the gene matches. CDR3 DNA sequence: TGCAGTGCTAGGAAGGGACTAGCGGGACGAGGGGGCAATGAGCAGTTCTTC. This sequence encodes CSARKGLAGRGGNEQFF.

This clonotype was recorded only once. Because it lacks the conserved phenylalanine or tryptophan at the end, this CDR3 is likely a read error. The chain recombines TRBV7-9 with TRBJ2-7; D is unresolved. CDR3 size: 12 residues. Germline-derived CDR1 and CDR2 are SEHNR and FQNEAQ (reference sequence). V was clipped by 6 bases and J by 2 bases, with 8 bases between them. The CDR3 loop is CASRGLTYEQYL. The CDR3 DNA follows: TGTGCCAGCAGGGGTTTAACCTACGAGCAGTACCTC.

This clonotype was observed many times. This rearrangement joins TRBV7-2 to TRBJ2-5; TRBD2 aligns across 10 bases. The J segment lost 8 bases and the V segment lost 5 bases, leaving 11 bases of the junction unmatched. CDR1 is SGHTA and CDR2 is FQGNSA in the germline V gene. This CDR3 is 15 amino acids long. The DNA of the CDR3 is TGTGCCAGCAGCACAAGCCCGCTAGCGGGGGCCACCCAGTACTTC. It yields the protein CASSTSPLAGATQYF. The full variable domain, in which reference TRBV7-2 and TRBJ2-5 provide the parts outside the CDR3, is GAGVSQSPSNKVTEKGKDVELRCDPISGHTALYWYRQSLGQGLEFLIYFQGNSAPDKSGLPSDRFSAERTGGSVSTLTIQRTQQEDSAVYLCASSTSPLAGATQYFGPGTRLLVL.

In this sample, this clonotype turned up a few times. V gene TRBV2 combines with J gene TRBJ2-7, with TRBD1 matching 8 bases. Trimming took 7 bases from V and 8 from J; bases not matched to a gene: 16. Germline V CDR1 and CDR2: SNHLY, FYNNEI. The CDR3 length is 15 residues. CDR3 nucleotide sequence: TGTGCCAGCAAGAGGGGACAGGCACGCATGGTGCAGCAGTACTTC. Protein: CASKRGQARMVQQYF.

The chain carries TRBV19 and TRBJ2-7; the match to TRBD1 covers 10 bases. With V trimmed by 6 bases and J by 3 bases, 2 bases remained unmatched. Germline V gene lookup returns CDR1 LNHDA and CDR2 SQIVND (reference sequence). The CDR3 is 13 amino acids. CDR3 sequence (DNA): TGTGCCAGTAGCCGGGACAGGGGCTACGAGCAGTACTTC. It translates to CASSRDRGYEQYF.

V is TRBV30 and J is TRBJ1-1, with D uncertain. V was shortened by 2 bases and J by 8 bases, with 9 bases between the two germline ends. CDR3 length equals 11 residues. Germline CDR1 GTSNPN, CDR2 SVGIG (reference sequence). CDR3 nucleotides: TGTGCCTGGAGTTCCGAGTACGAAGCTTTCTTT. Protein product: CAWSSEYEAFF.

This clonotype was counted ten times or more. The chain carries TRBV6-2 or TRBV6-3 and TRBJ2-7; D is uncertain. V dropped 5 bases and J dropped 6 bases, with 11 bases sitting between them. Germline CDR1 is MNHEY and CDR2 is SVGEGT. CDR3 length equals 12 residues. The CDR3 protein is CASSPLTSEQYF. CDR3 coding DNA: TGTGCCAGCAGTCCTCTTACTTCCGAGCAGTACTTC.

The chain couples TRBV7-9 to TRBJ1-5; D is possibly TRBD1 (5 bases). V was clipped by 2 bases and J by 5 bases, with 13 bases between them. In germline, CDR1 is SEHNR, CDR2 FQNEAQ (reference sequence). The CDR3 sequence is 15 residues long. Here the CDR3 reads CASSLFGGEHQPQHF. CDR3 coding DNA: TGTGCCAGCAGCTTATTTGGAGGGGAACATCAGCCCCAGCATTTT.

This chain joins TRBV10-3 and TRBJ1-5; maybe TRBD1 (5 bases). V was pared by 3 bases and J by 2 bases, with 8 bases between. The CDR3 has 14 residues. The germline CDR1 and CDR2 sequences are ENHRY and SYGVKD. DNA of the CDR3: TGTGCCATCAGTGACAGGGAAGGCAATCAGCCCCAGCATTTT. This sequence encodes CAISDREGNQPQHF.

The chain uses TRBV20-1 and TRBJ2-3, with TRBD1 identical over 8 bases. This CDR3 contains 14 residues. The V gene's germline CDR1 is DFQATT and CDR2 SNEGSKA (reference sequence). Trimming at V came to 4 bases and at J to 3 bases, leaving 6 bases not matched to a gene. In nucleotides, the CDR3 is TGCAGTGCTACCGACAGGGGAAGTACAGATACGCAGTATTTT. The encoded protein is CSATDRGSTDTQYF.

Many counts were recorded for this clonotype. The J gene is TRBJ2-5, the V gene TRBV4-1; 14 bases map to TRBD2. Trimming took 3 bases from V and 4 from J; bases not matched to a gene: 13. This CDR3 is 19 amino acids long. Germline CDR1 reads MGHRA; CDR2 reads YSYEKL. The CDR3 region has the DNA TGCGCCAGCAGCCACCCAGGACTAGCGGGGGGCCGGAGCCGAGAGACCCAGTACTTC. Its translation: CASSHPGLAGGRSRETQYF.

This sequence joins TRBV29-1 and TRBJ1-2, with a weak D call TRBD1 (5 bases). The CDR3 length is 13 residues. Germline lookup yields CDR1 SQVTM and CDR2 ANQGSEA. Between the trimmed V and J ends, which lost 2 bases and 7 bases, there was a span of 14 bases. The CDR3 sequence is CSVELSGATGYTF. CDR3 DNA: TGCAGCGTTGAACTGTCCGGGGCAACTGGCTACACCTTC.

This chain uses TRBV28 with TRBJ2-1, with D unresolved. The germline V gene encodes CDR1 MDHEN and CDR2 SYDVKM. The CDR3 loop spans 14 amino acids. Trimming cost V 3 bases and J 1 base, with 7 bases left between them. The CDR3 here is CASSLLPSYNEQFF. The CDR3 nucleotides read TGTGCCAGCAGTTTGCTACCTTCCTACAATGAGCAGTTCTTC.